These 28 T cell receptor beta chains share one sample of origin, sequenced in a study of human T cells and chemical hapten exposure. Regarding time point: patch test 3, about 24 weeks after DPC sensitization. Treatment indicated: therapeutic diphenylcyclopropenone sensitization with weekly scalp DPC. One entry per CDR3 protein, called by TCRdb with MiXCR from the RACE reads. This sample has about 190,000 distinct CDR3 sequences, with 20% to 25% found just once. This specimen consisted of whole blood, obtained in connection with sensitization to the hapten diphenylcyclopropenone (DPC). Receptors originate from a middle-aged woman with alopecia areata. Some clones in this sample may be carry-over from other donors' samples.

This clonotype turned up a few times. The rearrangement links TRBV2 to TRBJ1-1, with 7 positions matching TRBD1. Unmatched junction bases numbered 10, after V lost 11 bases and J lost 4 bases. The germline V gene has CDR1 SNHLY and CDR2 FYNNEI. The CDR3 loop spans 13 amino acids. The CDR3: CAERENRGTEAFF. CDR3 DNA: TGTGCCGAAAGGGAAAACAGGGGCACTGAAGCTTTCTTT.

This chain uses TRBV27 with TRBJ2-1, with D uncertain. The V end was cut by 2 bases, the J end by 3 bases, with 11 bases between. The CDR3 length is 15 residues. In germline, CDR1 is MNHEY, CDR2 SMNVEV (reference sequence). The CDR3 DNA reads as TGTGCCAGCAGTTTAAATGGCCGCTACTACAATGAGCAGTTCTTC. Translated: CASSLNGRYYNEQFF.

CDR3 sequence reads: CASSPGGANTGELFF. In DNA form, the CDR3 reads TGTGCCAGCAGCCCCGGGGGGGCGAACACCGGGGAGCTGTTTTTT. V and J are TRBV7-2 and TRBJ2-2, with 8 bases matching TRBD2. With V trimmed by 5 bases and J by 0 bases, 2 bases remained unmatched. There are 15 residues in the CDR3. The germline CDR1 and CDR2 sequences are SGHTA and FQGNSA.

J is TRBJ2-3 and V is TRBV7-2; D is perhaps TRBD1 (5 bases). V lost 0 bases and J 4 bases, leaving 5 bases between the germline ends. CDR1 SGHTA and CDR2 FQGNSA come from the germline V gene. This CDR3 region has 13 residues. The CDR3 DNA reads TGTGCCAGCAGCTTAGCCAGGGCAGATACGCAGTATTTT. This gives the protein CASSLARADTQYF. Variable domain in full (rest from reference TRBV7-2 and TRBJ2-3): GAGVSQSPSNKVTEKGKDVELRCDPISGHTALYWYRQSLGQGLEFLIYFQGNSAPDKSGLPSDRFSAERTGGSVSTLTIQRTQQEDSAVYLCASSLARADTQYFGPGTRLTVL.

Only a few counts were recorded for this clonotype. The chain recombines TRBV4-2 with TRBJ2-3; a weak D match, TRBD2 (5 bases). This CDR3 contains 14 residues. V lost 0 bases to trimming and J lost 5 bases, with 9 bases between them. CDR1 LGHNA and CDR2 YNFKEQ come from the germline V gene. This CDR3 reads CASSQDIAIDTQYF. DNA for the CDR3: TGTGCCAGCAGCCAAGATATAGCGATAGATACGCAGTATTTT.

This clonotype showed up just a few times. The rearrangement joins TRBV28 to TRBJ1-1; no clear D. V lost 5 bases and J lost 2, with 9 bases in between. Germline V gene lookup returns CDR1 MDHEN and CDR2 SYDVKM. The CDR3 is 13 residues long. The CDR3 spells CASSLKSNTEAFF. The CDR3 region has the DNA TGTGCCAGCAGTCTAAAGAGTAACACTGAAGCTTTCTTT.

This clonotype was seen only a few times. The CDR3 reads CASSTAGTGSHEQYF. CDR3 sequence (DNA): TGTGCCAGCAGTACAGCCGGGACAGGGAGCCACGAGCAGTACTTC. The chain couples TRBV28 to TRBJ2-7, with 9 bases that match TRBD1. V dropped 5 bases and J dropped 5; count of bases not matched to a gene: 10. Germline CDR1 is MDHEN and CDR2 is SYDVKM. This CDR3 spans 15 amino acids. The full variable domain, with the rest looked up from reference TRBV28 and TRBJ2-7, is DVKVTQSSRYLVKRTGEKVFLECVQDMDHENMFWYRQDPGLGLRLIYFSYDVKMKEKGDIPEGYSVSREKKERFSLILESASTNQTSMYLCASSTAGTGSHEQYFGPGTRLTVT.

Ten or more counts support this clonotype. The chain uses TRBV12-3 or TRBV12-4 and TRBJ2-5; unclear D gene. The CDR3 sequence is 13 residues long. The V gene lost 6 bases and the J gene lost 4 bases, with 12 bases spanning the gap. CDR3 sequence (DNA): TGTGCCAGCAGCCGACGAGGCCGAGAGACCCAGTACTTC. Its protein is CASSRRGRETQYF.

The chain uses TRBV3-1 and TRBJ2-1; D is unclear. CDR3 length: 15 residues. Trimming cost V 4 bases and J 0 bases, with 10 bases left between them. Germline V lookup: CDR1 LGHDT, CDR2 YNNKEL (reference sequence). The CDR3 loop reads CASSLTEDSYNEQFF. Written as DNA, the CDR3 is TGTGCCAGCAGCCTCACAGAGGACTCCTACAATGAGCAGTTCTTC.

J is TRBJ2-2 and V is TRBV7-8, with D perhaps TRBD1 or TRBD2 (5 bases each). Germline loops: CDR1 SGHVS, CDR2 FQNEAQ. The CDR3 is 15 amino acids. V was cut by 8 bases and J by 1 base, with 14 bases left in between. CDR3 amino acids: CASRGESLNTGELFF. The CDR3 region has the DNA TGTGCCAGCCGAGGGGAGAGCCTGAACACCGGGGAGCTGTTTTTT.

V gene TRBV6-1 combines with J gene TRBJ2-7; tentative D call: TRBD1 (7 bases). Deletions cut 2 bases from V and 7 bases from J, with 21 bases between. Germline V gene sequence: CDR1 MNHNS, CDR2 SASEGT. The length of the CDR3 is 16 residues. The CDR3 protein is CASSEYSTGYAGEQYF. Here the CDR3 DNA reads TGTGCCAGCAGTGAATACTCGACAGGGTATGCGGGGGAGCAGTACTTC.

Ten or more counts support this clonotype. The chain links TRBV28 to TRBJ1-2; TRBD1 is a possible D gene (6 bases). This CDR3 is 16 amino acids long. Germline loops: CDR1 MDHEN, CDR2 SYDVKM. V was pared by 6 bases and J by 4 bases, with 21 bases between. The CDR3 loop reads CASSNPGTSLSYGYTF. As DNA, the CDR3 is TGTGCCAGCAGCAATCCCGGGACATCCCTGTCCTATGGCTACACCTTC.

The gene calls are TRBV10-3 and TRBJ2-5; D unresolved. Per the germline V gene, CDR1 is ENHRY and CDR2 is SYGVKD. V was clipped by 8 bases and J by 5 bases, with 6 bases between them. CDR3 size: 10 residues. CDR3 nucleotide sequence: TGTGCCATCGGGGTGGAGACCCAGTACTTC. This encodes CAIGVETQYF.

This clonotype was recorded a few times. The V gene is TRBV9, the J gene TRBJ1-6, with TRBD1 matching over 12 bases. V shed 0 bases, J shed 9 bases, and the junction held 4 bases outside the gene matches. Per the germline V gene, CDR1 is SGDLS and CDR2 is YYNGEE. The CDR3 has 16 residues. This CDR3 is CASSVAGTGGFSPLHF. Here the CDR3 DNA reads TGTGCCAGCAGCGTAGCCGGGACAGGGGGCTTTTCACCCCTCCACTTT.

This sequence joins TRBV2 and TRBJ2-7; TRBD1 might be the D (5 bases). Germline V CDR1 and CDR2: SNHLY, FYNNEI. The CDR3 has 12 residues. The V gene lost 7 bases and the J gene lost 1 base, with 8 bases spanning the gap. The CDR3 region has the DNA TGTGCCAGCAATGGGGCGTCCTACGAGCAGTACTTC. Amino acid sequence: CASNGASYEQYF.

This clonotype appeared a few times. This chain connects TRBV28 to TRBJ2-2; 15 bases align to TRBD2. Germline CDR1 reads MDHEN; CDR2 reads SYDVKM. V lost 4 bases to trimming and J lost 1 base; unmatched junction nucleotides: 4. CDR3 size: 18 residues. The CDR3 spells CASSSSGLAGGNTGELFF. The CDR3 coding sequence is TGTGCCAGCAGTTCATCGGGACTAGCGGGAGGGAACACCGGGGAGCTGTTTTTT.

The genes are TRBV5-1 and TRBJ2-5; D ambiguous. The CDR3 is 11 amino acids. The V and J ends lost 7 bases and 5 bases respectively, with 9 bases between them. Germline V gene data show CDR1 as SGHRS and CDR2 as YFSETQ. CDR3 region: CASGPSETQYF. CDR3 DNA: TGCGCCAGCGGACCCTCGGAGACCCAGTACTTC.

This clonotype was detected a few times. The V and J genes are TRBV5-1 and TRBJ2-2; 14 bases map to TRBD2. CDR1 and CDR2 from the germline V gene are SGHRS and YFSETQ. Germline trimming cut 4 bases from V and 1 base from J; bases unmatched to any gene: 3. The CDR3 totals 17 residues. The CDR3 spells CASSPGTSGRNTGELFF. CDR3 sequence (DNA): TGCGCCAGCAGCCCCGGGACTAGCGGGAGGAACACCGGGGAGCTGTTTTTT.

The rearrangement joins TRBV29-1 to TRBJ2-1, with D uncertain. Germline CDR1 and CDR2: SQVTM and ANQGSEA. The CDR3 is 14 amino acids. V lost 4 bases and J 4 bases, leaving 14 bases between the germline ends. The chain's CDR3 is CSVGWAEKYNEQFF. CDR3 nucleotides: TGCAGCGTTGGTTGGGCGGAGAAGTACAATGAGCAGTTCTTC.

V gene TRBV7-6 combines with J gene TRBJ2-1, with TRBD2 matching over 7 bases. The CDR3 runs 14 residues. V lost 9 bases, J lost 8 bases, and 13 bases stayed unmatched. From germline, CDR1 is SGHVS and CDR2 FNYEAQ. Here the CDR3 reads CASRRSGGRDEQFF. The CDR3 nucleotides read TGTGCCAGTCGCCGAAGTGGCGGGAGAGATGAGCAGTTCTTC.

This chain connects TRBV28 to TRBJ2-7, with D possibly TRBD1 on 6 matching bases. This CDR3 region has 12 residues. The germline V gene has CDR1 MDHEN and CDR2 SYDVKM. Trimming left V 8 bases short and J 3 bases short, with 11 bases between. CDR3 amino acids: CASRGTHYEQYF. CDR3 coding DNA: TGTGCCAGCCGAGGGACACACTACGAGCAGTACTTC.

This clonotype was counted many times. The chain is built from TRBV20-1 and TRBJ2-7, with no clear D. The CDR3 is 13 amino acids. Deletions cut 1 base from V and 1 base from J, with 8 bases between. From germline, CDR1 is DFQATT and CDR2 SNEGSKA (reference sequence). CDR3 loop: CSARAPGSYEQYF. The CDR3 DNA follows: TGCAGTGCTAGAGCCCCCGGATCCTACGAGCAGTACTTC.

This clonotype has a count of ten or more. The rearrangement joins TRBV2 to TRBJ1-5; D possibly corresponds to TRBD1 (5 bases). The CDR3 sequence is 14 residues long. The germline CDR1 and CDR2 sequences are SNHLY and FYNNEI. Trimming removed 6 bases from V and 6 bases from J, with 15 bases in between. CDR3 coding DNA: TGTGCCAGCAGCCCGGGAGGGACGGGTCAGCCCCAGCATTTT. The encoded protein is CASSPGGTGQPQHF.

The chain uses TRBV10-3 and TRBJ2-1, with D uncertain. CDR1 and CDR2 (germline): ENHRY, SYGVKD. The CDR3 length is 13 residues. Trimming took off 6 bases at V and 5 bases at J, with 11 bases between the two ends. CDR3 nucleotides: TGTGCCATCAGGGCAGCCCCGAACAATGAGCAGTTCTTC. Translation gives CAIRAAPNNEQFF.

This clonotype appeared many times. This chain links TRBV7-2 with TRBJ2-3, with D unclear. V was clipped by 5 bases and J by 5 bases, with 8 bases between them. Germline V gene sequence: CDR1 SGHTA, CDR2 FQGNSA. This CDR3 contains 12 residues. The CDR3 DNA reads TGTGCCAGCAGCCCCGGGCGAGATACGCAGTATTTT. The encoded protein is CASSPGRDTQYF.

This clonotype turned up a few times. The CDR3, as DNA: TGTGCCAGCAGGCAGGGACAGACTAGCAATCAGCCCCAGCATTTT. Residues: CASRQGQTSNQPQHF. The chain links TRBV5-5 to TRBJ1-5, with 7 bases fitting TRBD1. V shed 5 bases, J shed 0 bases, and the junction held 5 bases outside the gene matches. Germline assignment: CDR1 SGHKS and CDR2 YYEKEE (reference sequence). The CDR3 is 15 residues long. Full variable domain (missing parts from reference TRBV5-5 and TRBJ1-5): DAGVTQSPTHLIKTRGQQVTLRCSPISGHKSVSWYQQVLGQGPQFIFQYYEKEERGRGNFPDRFSARQFPNYSSELNVNALLLGDSALYLCASRQGQTSNQPQHFGDGTRLSIL.

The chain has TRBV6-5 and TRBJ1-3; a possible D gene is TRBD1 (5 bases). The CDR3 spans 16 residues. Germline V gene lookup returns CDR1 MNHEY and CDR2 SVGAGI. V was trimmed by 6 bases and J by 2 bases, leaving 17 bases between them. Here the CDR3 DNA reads TGTGCCAGCAGCCTAACTGGGACTGGCCCTGGAAACACCATATATTTT. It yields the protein CASSLTGTGPGNTIYF.

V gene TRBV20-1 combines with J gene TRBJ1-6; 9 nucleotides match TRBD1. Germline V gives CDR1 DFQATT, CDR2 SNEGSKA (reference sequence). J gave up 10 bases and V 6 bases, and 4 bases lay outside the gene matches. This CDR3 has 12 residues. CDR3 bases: TGCAGTGCCCGGGACAGGGTCTCACCCCTCCACTTT. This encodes CSARDRVSPLHF.